The 13 T cell receptor beta chains in this list originate from one sample, sequenced in a study of OX40 agonist ivuxolimab in advanced cancers. Only in-frame clones appear in the TCRdb table, and some are missing; sequencing was by immunoSEQ multiplex PCR. Among about 79,000 clones listed, 94% were seen once. The material was CD4+ or CD8+ T cells sorted from blood, obtained in a trial of the OX40 agonist ivuxolimab. These receptors were collected from an adult with an advanced solid tumor such as melanoma, head and neck, liver or kidney cancer.

The gene calls are TRBV2 and TRBJ1-2; D is perhaps TRBD1 (5 bases). This CDR3 is 14 amino acids long. With 5 bases removed from V and 4 bases from J, the gap between germline ends came to 14 bases. Germline V lookup: CDR1 SNHLY, CDR2 FYNNEI. The CDR3 DNA is TGTGCCAGCAGTTCACAGGAGCCCCCCTATGGCTACACCTTC. Amino acid sequence: CASSSQEPPYGYTF.

Only one count was recorded for this clone. This rearrangement joins TRBV9 to TRBJ1-1; 9 bases are a match to TRBD1. Germline V gene data show CDR1 as SGDLS and CDR2 as YYNGEE. The CDR3 consists of 17 residues. Germline trimming cut 5 bases from V and 0 bases from J; bases unmatched to any gene: 11. The CDR3 reads CASRVGTGTILNTEAFF. The DNA of the CDR3 is TGTGCCAGCAGAGTCGGGACAGGGACGATTTTGAACACTGAAGCTTTCTTT.

The V call is TRBV11-2, the J call TRBJ2-7, with 8 bases matching TRBD2. Trimming at V came to 5 bases and at J to 4 bases, leaving 10 bases not matched to a gene. This CDR3 is built from 15 residues. From germline, CDR1 is SGHAT and CDR2 FQNNGV. Here the CDR3 reads CASSTGGGSLYEQYF. Here the CDR3 DNA reads TGTGCCAGCAGCACGGGGGGGGGCTCGCTTTACGAGCAGTACTTC.

A word on this clone: This may come from a read error, since a much larger clone is one base off. This chain joins TRBV28 and TRBJ1-5; D call uncertain. The germline CDR1 and CDR2 sequences are MDHEN and SYDVKM. V was clipped by 4 bases and J by 0 bases, with 4 bases between them. The CDR3 has 13 amino acids. The CDR3 here is CASSSYSNQPQHF. In DNA, the CDR3 is TGTGCCAGCAGTTCCTATAGCAATCAGCCCCAGCATTTT.

CDR3 nucleotides: TGTGCCAGCAGTGGGACAGGGGACGGTTACAGGGCCTACGAGCAGTACTTC. It encodes CASSGTGDGYRAYEQYF. The genes are TRBV2 and TRBJ2-7; 9 bases map to TRBD1. The CDR3 is 17 residues long. Germline CDR1 SNHLY, CDR2 FYNNEI. V was pared by 4 bases and J by 2 bases, with 12 bases of the junction left unmatched.

This clone came up once. This sequence joins TRBV11-2 and TRBJ2-1; 12 nucleotides align to TRBD2. Trimming cost V 2 bases and J 8 bases; bases outside gene matches: 10. This CDR3 spans 17 amino acids. The germline V gene has CDR1 SGHAT and CDR2 FQNNGV. The CDR3 DNA reads TGTGCCAGCAGCTTAAGACTAGCGGGGGATATAGCCCATGAGCAGTTCTTC. Its protein is CASSLRLAGDIAHEQFF.

This chain's CDR3 is CASSVVAGSSYEQYF. The CDR3 bases are TGTGCCAGCAGCGTAGTGGCAGGGAGCTCCTACGAGCAGTACTTC. The rearrangement joins TRBV9 to TRBJ2-7; D may correspond to TRBD1 or TRBD2 (5 bases each). CDR1 is SGDLS, CDR2 YYNGEE, per germline. V lost 0 bases and J lost 0, with 10 bases in between. This CDR3 has 15 residues.

This chain joins TRBV19 and TRBJ1-1, with D hard to call. Germline V gene sequence: CDR1 LNHDA, CDR2 SQIVND (reference sequence). This CDR3 comprises 12 residues. V lost 9 bases and J 4 bases, leaving 12 bases between the germline ends. CDR3 loop: CASRRHITEAFF. CDR3 sequence (DNA): TGTGCCAGCCGTCGCCACATCACTGAAGCTTTCTTT.

The chain joins TRBV11-2 to TRBJ2-2; D is unclear. The germline V gene has CDR1 SGHAT and CDR2 FQNNGV. CDR3 size: 14 residues. Trimming took 0 bases from V and 6 from J, leaving 8 bases between them. The CDR3 nucleotides read TGTGCCAGCAGCTTAGACCCCGGACCCGGGGAGCTGTTTTTT. Protein: CASSLDPGPGELFF.

This clone was observed a single time. V and J are TRBV6-6 and TRBJ2-7, with 8 positions matching TRBD2. Germline CDR1 MNHNY, CDR2 SVGAGI (reference sequence). The CDR3 has 15 amino acids. Unmatched junction bases numbered 4, after V lost 0 bases and J lost 3 bases. CDR3 coding DNA: TGTGCCAGCAGTTACTCCTATAGCGGGGACTACGAGCAGTACTTC. Translating gives CASSYSYSGDYEQYF.

The V gene is TRBV6-5, the J gene TRBJ2-7; D possibly corresponds to TRBD1 (6 bases). The CDR3 length is 15 residues. The germline V gene has CDR1 MNHEY and CDR2 SVGAGI. V was clipped by 5 bases and J by 4 bases, with 18 bases between them. CDR3 sequence (DNA): TGTGCCAGCAGTCGGGCGGCTAGCAGGGGTTACGAGCAGTACTTC. It specifies CASSRAASRGYEQYF.

The chain joins TRBV5-6 to TRBJ2-7, with 11 nucleotides matching TRBD1. The length of the CDR3 is 14 residues. V lost 6 bases to trimming and J lost 1 base; unmatched junction nucleotides: 3. CDR1 SGHDT and CDR2 YYEEEE come from the germline V gene. CDR3 coding DNA: TGTGCCAGCATCGGACAGGGGGCTTCCTACGAGCAGTACTTC. Its translation: CASIGQGASYEQYF.

This sequence joins TRBV7-9 and TRBJ1-1; D possibly corresponds to TRBD1 (5 bases). The V end lost 3 bases, the J end lost 1 base, and 15 bases lay between the germline ends. CDR1 and CDR2 from the germline V gene are SEHNR and FQNEAQ (reference sequence). The CDR3 has 16 amino acids. The DNA for the CDR3 is TGTGCCAGCAGCTTGCAGGCCCCGGGACCGAACACTGAAGCTTTCTTT. The encoded protein is CASSLQAPGPNTEAFF.